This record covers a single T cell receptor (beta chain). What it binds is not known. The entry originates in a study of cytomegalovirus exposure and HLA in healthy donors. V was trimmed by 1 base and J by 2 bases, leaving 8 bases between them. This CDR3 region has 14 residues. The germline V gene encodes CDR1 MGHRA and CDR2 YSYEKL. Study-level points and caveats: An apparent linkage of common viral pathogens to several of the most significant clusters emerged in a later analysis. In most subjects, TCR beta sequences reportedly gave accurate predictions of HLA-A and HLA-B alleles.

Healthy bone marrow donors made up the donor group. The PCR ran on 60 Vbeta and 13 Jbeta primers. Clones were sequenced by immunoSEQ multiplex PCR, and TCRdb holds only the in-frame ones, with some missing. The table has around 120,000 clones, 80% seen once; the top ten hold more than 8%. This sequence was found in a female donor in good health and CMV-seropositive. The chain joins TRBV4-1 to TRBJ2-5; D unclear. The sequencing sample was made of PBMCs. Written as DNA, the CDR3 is TGCGCCAGCAGCCAAGCCCAGACTCAAGAGACCCAGTACTTC. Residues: CASSQAQTQETQYF.